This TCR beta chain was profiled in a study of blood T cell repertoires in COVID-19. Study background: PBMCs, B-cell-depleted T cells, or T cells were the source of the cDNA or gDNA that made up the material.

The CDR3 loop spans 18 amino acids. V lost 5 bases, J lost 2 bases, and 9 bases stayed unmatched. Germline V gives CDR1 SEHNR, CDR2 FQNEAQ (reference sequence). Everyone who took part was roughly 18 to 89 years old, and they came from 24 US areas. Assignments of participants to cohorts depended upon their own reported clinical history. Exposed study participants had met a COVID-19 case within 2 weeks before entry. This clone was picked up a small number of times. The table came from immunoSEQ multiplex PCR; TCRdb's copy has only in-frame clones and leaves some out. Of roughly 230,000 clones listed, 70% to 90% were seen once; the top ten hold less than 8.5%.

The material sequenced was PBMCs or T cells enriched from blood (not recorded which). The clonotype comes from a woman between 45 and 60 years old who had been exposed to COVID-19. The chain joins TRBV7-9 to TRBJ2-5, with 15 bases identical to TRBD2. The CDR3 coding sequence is TGTGCCAGCAGCCCACGGACTAGCGGGGGGGCAAGGCAAGAGACCCAGTACTTC. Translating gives CASSPRTSGGARQETQYF.